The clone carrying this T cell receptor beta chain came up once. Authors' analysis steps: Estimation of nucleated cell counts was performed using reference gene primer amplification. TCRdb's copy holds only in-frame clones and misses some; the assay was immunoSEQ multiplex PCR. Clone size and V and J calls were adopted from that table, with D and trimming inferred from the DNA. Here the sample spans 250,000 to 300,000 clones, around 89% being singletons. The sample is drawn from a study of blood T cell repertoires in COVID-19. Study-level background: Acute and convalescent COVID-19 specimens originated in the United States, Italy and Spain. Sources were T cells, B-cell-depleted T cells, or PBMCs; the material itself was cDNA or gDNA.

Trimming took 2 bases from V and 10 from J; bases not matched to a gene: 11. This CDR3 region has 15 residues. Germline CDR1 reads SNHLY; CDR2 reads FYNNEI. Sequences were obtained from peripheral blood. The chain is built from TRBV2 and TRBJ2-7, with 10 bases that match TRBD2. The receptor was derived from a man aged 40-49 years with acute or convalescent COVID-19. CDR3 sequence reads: CASSERSSGGTAQYF. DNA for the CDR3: TGTGCCAGCAGTGAACGGTCTAGCGGGGGCACGGCACAGTACTTC.